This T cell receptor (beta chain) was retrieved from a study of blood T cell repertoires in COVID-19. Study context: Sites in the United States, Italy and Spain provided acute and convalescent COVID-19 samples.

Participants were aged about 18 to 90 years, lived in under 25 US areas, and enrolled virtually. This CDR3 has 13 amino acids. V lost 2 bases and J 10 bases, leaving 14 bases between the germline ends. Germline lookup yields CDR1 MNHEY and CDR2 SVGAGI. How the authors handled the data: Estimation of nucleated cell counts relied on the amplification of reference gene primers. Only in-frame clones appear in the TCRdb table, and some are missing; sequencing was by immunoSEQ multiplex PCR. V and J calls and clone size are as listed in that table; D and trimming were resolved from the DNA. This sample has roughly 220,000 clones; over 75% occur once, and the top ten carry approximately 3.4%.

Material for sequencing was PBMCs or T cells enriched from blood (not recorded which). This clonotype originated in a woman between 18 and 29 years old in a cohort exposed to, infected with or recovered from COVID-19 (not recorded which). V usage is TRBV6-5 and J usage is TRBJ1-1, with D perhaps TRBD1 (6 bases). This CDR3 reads CASSYGGGARAFF. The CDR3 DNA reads TGTGCCAGCAGTTACGGCGGGGGGGCCCGAGCTTTCTTT.